Sequencing of this TCR beta chain was carried out in a study of response to subunit inactivated influenza vaccine (dated by TCRdb to 2016 to 2018). Looking at the study overall: To follow how T cells responded to a trivalent subunit inactivated influenza vaccine, the researchers relied on deep quantitative profiling of the T cell receptor repertoire. Paper-wide results and their limitations: The authors suggested that each seasonal influenza vaccination may recruit only a limited number of new T cells.

Libraries were made using RT-PCR. The data were produced on an Illumina HiSeq 2500. TCRdb reprocessing: public reads trimmed at Q25 with fastp, clones called with MiXCR, in-frame beta chains kept. Each CDR3 protein gets just one entry, which takes the most common genes and DNA from the rows behind it. For this sample the table gives approximately 730,000 distinct CDR3 sequences, of which about 14% were detected only once. The top ten clones comprise approximately 6.5% of the sample. Notes on this clonotype: Its cognate antigen has yet to be identified. Base qualities are not provided; no much larger clone lies one nucleotide away.

The V and J ends are trimmed by 6 bases and 3 bases, leaving 14 bases between them. Reading from cysteine to phenylalanine, the CDR3 counts 14 amino acids. The only DNA kept is the CDR3, 42 bases in frame from the first base. The clonotype comes from a man aged 50-60 years who received an inactivated influenza vaccine. Donor details come from another sample of the same person, matched by shared clones. Specimen: PBMCs from blood, collected around 15 days before vaccination. Rearrangement joined TRBV12-3 or TRBV12-4 to TRBJ1-1; the D gene assignment is ambiguous. The DNA sequence follows: TGTGCCAGCAGCCGGCGAGGAGGTTACACTGAAGCTTTCTTT. This codes for CASSRRGGYTEAFF.